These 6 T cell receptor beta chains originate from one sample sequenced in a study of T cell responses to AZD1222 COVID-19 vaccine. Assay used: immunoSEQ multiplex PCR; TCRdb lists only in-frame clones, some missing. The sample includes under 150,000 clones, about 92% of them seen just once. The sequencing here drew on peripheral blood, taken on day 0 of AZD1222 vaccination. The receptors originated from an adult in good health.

The CDR3 here is CSIRRTSDEQYF. CDR3 nucleotide sequence: TGCAGCATAAGAAGGACGTCCGACGAGCAGTACTTC. The chain has TRBV29-1 and TRBJ2-7; D is ambiguous. Germline CDR1 reads SQVTM; CDR2 reads ANQGSEA. Trimming stripped 8 bases from V and 5 bases from J, with 16 bases between. The CDR3 is 12 amino acids.

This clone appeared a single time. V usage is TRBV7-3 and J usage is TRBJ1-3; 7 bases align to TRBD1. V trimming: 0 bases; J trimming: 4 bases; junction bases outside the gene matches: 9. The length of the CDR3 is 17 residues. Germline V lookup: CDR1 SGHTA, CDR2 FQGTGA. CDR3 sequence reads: CASSLTGGAGGGNTIYF. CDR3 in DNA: TGTGCCAGCAGCTTAACTGGTGGTGCAGGGGGAGGAAACACCATATATTTT. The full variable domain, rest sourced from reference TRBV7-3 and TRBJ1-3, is GAGVSQTPSNKVTEKGKYVELRCDPISGHTALYWYRQSLGQGPEFLIYFQGTGAADDSGLPNDRFFAVRPEGSVSTLKIQRTERGDSAVYLCASSLTGGAGGGNTIYFGEGSWLTVV.

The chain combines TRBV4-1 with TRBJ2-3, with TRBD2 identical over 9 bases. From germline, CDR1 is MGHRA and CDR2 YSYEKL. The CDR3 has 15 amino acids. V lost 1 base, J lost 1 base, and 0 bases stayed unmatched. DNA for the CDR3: TGCGCCAGCAGCCAAGGACTAGCGGGCACAGATACGCAGTATTTT. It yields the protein CASSQGLAGTDTQYF.

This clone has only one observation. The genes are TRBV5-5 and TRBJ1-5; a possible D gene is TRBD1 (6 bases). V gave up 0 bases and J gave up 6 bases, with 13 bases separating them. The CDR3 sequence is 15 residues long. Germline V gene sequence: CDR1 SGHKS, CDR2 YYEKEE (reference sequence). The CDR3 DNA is TGTGCCAGCAGCTTGGCATGGGGGGGCAGTCAGCCCCAGCATTTT. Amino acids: CASSLAWGGSQPQHF.

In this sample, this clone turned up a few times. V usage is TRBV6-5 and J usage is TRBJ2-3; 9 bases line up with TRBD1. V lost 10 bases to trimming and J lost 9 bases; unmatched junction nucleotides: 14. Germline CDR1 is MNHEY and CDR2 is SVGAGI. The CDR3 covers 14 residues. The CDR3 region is CATLQFGTGLTQYF. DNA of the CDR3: TGTGCCACCCTGCAGTTTGGGACAGGGTTAACGCAGTATTTT.

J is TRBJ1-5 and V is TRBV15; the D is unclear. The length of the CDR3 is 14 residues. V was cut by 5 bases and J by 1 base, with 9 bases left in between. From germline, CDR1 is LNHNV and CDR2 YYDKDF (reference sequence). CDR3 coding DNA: TGTGCCACCAGCCGTCAGATCAGCAATCAGCCCCAGCATTTT. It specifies CATSRQISNQPQHF.